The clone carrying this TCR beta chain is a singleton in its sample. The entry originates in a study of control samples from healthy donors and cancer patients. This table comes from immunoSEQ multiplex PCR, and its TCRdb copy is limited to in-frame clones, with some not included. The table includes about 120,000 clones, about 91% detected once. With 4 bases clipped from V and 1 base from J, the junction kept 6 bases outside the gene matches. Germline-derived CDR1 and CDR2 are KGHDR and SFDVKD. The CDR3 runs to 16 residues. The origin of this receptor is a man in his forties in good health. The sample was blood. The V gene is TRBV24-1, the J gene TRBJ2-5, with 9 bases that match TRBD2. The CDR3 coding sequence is TGTGCCACCAGTGAGGGGTTTAGCGGGAGCCAAGAGACCCAGTACTTC. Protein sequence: CATSEGFSGSQETQYF.